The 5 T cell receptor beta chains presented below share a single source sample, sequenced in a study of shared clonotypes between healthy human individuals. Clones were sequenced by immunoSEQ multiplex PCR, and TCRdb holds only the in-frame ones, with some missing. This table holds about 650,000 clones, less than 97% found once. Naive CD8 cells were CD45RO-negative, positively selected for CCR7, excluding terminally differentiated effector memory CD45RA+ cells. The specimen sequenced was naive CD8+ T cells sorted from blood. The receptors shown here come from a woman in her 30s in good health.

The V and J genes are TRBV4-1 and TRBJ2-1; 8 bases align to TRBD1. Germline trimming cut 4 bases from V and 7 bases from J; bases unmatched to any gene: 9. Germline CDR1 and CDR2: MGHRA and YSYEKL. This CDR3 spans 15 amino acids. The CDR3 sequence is CASSLVGQGQNEQFF. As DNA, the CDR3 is TGCGCCAGCAGCCTTGTAGGACAGGGCCAAAATGAGCAGTTCTTC.

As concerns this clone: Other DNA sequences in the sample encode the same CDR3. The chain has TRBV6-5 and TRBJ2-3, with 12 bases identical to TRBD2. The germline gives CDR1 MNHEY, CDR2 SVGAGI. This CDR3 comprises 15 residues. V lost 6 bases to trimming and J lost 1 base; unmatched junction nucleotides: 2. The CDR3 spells CASSRLAGGTDTQYF. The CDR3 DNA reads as TGTGCCAGCAGCCGACTAGCGGGGGGCACAGATACGCAGTATTTT.

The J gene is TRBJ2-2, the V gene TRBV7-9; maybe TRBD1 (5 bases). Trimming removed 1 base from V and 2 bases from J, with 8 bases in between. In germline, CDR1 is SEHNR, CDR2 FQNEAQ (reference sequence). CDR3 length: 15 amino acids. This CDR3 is CASSLGRTNTGELFF. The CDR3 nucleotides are TGTGCCAGCAGCTTAGGGCGGACAAACACCGGGGAGCTGTTTTTT.

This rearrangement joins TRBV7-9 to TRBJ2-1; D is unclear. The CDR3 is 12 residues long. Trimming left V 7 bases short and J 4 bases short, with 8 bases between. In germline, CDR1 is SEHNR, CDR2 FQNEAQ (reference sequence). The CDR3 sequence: CASNVLYNEQFF. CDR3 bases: TGTGCCAGCAACGTATTATACAATGAGCAGTTCTTC. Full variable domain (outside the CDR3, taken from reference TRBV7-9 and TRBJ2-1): DTGVSQNPRHKITKRGQNVTFRCDPISEHNRLYWYRQTLGQGPEFLTYFQNEAQLEKSRLLSDRFSAERPKGSFSTLEIQRTEQGDSAMYLCASNVLYNEQFFGPGTRLTVL.

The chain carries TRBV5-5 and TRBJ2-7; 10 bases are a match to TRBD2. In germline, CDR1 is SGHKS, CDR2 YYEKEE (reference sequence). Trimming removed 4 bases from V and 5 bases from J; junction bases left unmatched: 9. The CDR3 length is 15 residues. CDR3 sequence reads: CASSDQREGLHEQYF. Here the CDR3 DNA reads TGTGCCAGCAGCGATCAGCGGGAGGGCCTCCACGAGCAGTACTTC.